The 16 T cell receptor beta chains presented below share a single source sample, sequenced in a study of siplizumab effects on memory and regulatory T cells. TCRdb's table, derived via immunoSEQ multiplex PCR, lists solely in-frame clones and lacks some. The repertoire includes roughly 60,000 clones, just over 90% of them detected once, and roughly two fifths sits in the top ten. The source material was CD8+ T cells sorted from blood. The receptors derive from a human donor in good health.

The V gene is TRBV7-9, the J gene TRBJ2-1, with 8 bases that match TRBD1. Germline V gene lookup returns CDR1 SEHNR and CDR2 FQNEAQ (reference sequence). V was pared by 1 base and J by 2 bases, with 1 base of the junction left unmatched. The CDR3 is 15 residues long. The CDR3 DNA reads TGTGCCAGCAGCTTAGGGACAGGGACCTACAATGAGCAGTTCTTC. The encoded protein is CASSLGTGTYNEQFF.

The chain recombines TRBV27 with TRBJ2-5; maybe TRBD1 (5 bases). Germline values: CDR1 MNHEY, CDR2 SMNVEV (reference sequence). The length of the CDR3 is 16 residues. V was pared by 4 bases and J by 5 bases, with 20 bases between. This CDR3 is CASSSVNMGPKETQYF. DNA of the CDR3: TGTGCCAGCAGTTCCGTAAATATGGGGCCGAAGGAGACCCAGTACTTC.

CDR3 sequence reads: CASSQGLGGTYYEQYF. The CDR3 DNA is TGCGCCAGCAGCCAAGGTCTAGGGGGCACGTACTACGAGCAGTACTTC. The V and J genes are TRBV4-1 and TRBJ2-7, with 7 bases matching TRBD1. Germline values: CDR1 MGHRA, CDR2 YSYEKL. The CDR3 totals 16 residues. Losses at the gene ends were 1 base for V and 3 bases for J; bases not matched to a gene: 9.

The genes are TRBV9 and TRBJ2-2; 9 bases fit TRBD2. Unmatched junction bases numbered 10, after V lost 4 bases and J lost 3 bases. The CDR3 runs to 17 residues. Germline V gene sequence: CDR1 SGDLS, CDR2 YYNGEE. The CDR3 here is CASSPQGLAFDTGELFF. The CDR3 DNA sequence: TGTGCCAGCAGCCCCCAAGGACTAGCGTTCGACACCGGGGAGCTGTTTTTT.

This rearrangement joins TRBV15 to TRBJ2-1, with D possibly TRBD2 on 7 matching bases. The germline V and J ends were trimmed by 4 bases and 8 bases, with 12 bases remaining between them. Germline lookup yields CDR1 LNHNV and CDR2 YYDKDF (reference sequence). This CDR3 has 13 amino acids. CDR3 residues: CATSNWGGDEQFF. DNA for the CDR3: TGTGCCACCAGCAATTGGGGGGGCGATGAGCAGTTCTTC.

The chain links TRBV12-5 to TRBJ1-2; 10 positions match TRBD1. CDR1 is LGHNT, CDR2 FRNRAP, per germline. CDR3 length equals 16 residues. V lost 8 bases, J lost 8 bases, and 17 bases stayed unmatched. CDR3 loop: CASSPGQGPEPEGYTF. DNA of the CDR3: TGTGCTAGTTCCCCGGGACAGGGGCCCGAGCCGGAAGGCTACACCTTC.

The chain links TRBV2 to TRBJ2-1; 13 bases are a match to TRBD2. The CDR3 covers 19 residues. V was clipped by 2 bases and J by 6 bases; unmatched bases: 13. Germline CDR1 reads SNHLY; CDR2 reads FYNNEI. CDR3 sequence reads: CASSEPGLAGARPGNEQFF. Here the CDR3 DNA reads TGTGCCAGCAGTGAACCAGGACTAGCGGGGGCCAGACCGGGCAATGAGCAGTTCTTC.

This sequence joins TRBV4-1 and TRBJ1-2; 9 nucleotides line up with TRBD1. The CDR3 covers 17 residues. V was clipped by 4 bases and J by 2 bases; unmatched bases: 11. The germline gives CDR1 MGHRA, CDR2 YSYEKL. CDR3 amino acids: CASSLVPRDRENYGYTF. The CDR3 region has the DNA TGCGCCAGCAGCCTGGTACCCCGGGACAGGGAAAACTATGGCTACACCTTC.

The J gene is TRBJ2-3, the V gene TRBV5-5; 8 positions match TRBD2. The CDR3 contains 15 residues. V trimming: 0 bases; J trimming: 4 bases; junction bases outside the gene matches: 4. Germline assignment: CDR1 SGHKS and CDR2 YYEKEE (reference sequence). The CDR3 is CASSLELAESDTQYF. CDR3 bases: TGTGCCAGCAGCTTGGAACTAGCGGAGTCAGATACGCAGTATTTT.

J is TRBJ2-3 and V is TRBV28, with a tentative D call TRBD2 (5 bases). Germline-derived CDR1 and CDR2 are MDHEN and SYDVKM. V shed 6 bases and J shed 6 bases, with 7 bases lying between them. The CDR3 contains 11 residues. CDR3 region: CASSPGDTQYF. The CDR3 DNA is TGTGCCAGCAGCCCGGGGGATACGCAGTATTTT.

The chain joins TRBV9 to TRBJ2-2; 7 bases fit TRBD1. Per germline, CDR1 SGDLS and CDR2 YYNGEE. This CDR3 region has 15 residues. The J segment lost 7 bases and the V segment lost 4 bases, leaving 10 bases of the junction unmatched. CDR3: CASSPVKGAVGELFF. The CDR3 nucleotides are TGTGCCAGCAGCCCAGTGAAGGGGGCGGTCGGGGAGCTGTTTTTT.

The CDR3: CASSARLAGGFSGANVLTF. The CDR3 DNA reads TGTGCCAGCAGCGCGCGACTAGCGGGAGGTTTTTCTGGGGCCAACGTCCTGACTTTC. This chain uses TRBV9 with TRBJ2-6; 13 nucleotides align to TRBD2. This CDR3 has 19 residues. V was pared by 3 bases and J by 1 base, with 7 bases of the junction left unmatched. Germline V CDR1 and CDR2: SGDLS, YYNGEE. Supplemented by reference TRBV9 and TRBJ2-6, the full variable domain reads DSGVTQTPKHLITATGQRVTLRCSPRSGDLSVYWYQQSLDQGLQFLIQYYNGEERAKGNILERFSAQQFPDLHSELNLSSLELGDSALYFCASSARLAGGFSGANVLTFGAGSRLTVL.

V and J are TRBV28 and TRBJ2-7; D possibly corresponds to TRBD1 (5 bases). The CDR3 has 14 residues. The germline V and J ends were trimmed by 8 bases and 3 bases, with 17 bases remaining between them. CDR1 is MDHEN, CDR2 SYDVKM, per germline. CDR3 loop: CASQDKTPRYEQYF. The CDR3 nucleotides read TGTGCCAGCCAGGACAAAACCCCCCGCTACGAGCAGTACTTC.

The chain carries TRBV7-9 and TRBJ2-1; D not resolved. The CDR3 runs 15 residues. Germline-derived CDR1 and CDR2 are SEHNR and FQNEAQ (reference sequence). Trimming shortened V by 2 bases and J by 2 bases, and 10 bases separated the two germline ends. The CDR3: CASSLHRLPYNEQFF. The CDR3 coding sequence is TGTGCCAGCAGCTTACATCGTTTGCCCTACAATGAGCAGTTCTTC.

The chain uses TRBV28 and TRBJ2-1, with 9 bases lining up with TRBD1. CDR1 MDHEN and CDR2 SYDVKM come from the germline V gene. Losses at the gene ends were 5 bases for V and 8 bases for J; bases not matched to a gene: 25. This CDR3 spans 20 amino acids. The CDR3 protein is CASSLPTRDRVNLGVYEQFF. In nucleotides, the CDR3 is TGTGCCAGCAGTCTCCCTACCCGGGACAGGGTGAATTTAGGGGTCTATGAGCAGTTCTTC.

This clone is termed medium-sized. The V call is TRBV30, the J call TRBJ2-1; TRBD2 might be the D (5 bases). V was shortened by 8 bases and J by 5 bases, with 19 bases between the two germline ends. Germline V gives CDR1 GTSNPN, CDR2 SVGIG (reference sequence). This CDR3 comprises 14 residues. CDR3 sequence: CAGGPEGENNEQFF. CDR3 sequence (DNA): TGTGCCGGAGGACCAGAGGGCGAGAACAATGAGCAGTTCTTC.